The rows below give T cell receptor beta chains drawn from one sample of a study of T cell responses to AZD1222 COVID-19 vaccine. Sequencing was performed with immunoSEQ multiplex PCR; in TCRdb, only in-frame clones are kept and a portion is missing. Of fewer than 120,000 clones listed, 87% are singletons. The sequencing used peripheral blood, collected on day 0 of AZD1222 vaccination. These TCRs come from an adult in good health. The CDR3 runs from the conserved cysteine through the conserved F or W. A D gene is named only where the DNA matches it firmly. Size is stated for part of the rows, as once, few or many counts, or as a class when the clone is expanded.

v_call,d_call,clone_size,j_call,cdr3_nt,cdr3_aa
TRBV3-1/TRBV3-2,-,-,TRBJ1-1,TGTGCCAGCAGCCAAGATCTGGTAACTGAAGCTTTCTTT,CASSQDLVTEAFF
TRBV19,-,-,TRBJ1-5,TGTGCCAGTAGAGGCCCGGACAGCAATCAGCCCCAGCATTTT,CASRGPDSNQPQHF
TRBV7-3,-,-,TRBJ1-6,TGTGCCAGCAGCCCGGGACTGAGGGATTCACCCCTCCACTTT,CASSPGLRDSPLHF
TRBV2,TRBD1,-,TRBJ2-6,TGTGCCAGCAGTATCGTTGGGGGCACAGGGGCCAGCTCTGGGGCCAACGTCCTGACTTTC,CASSIVGGTGASSGANVLTF
TRBV5-1,-,-,TRBJ2-7,TGCGCCAGCAGCCCCGCGAGGGGACGGTCCTACGAGCAGTACTTC,CASSPARGRSYEQYF
TRBV4-2,-,-,TRBJ2-2,TGTGCCAGCAGCCAAGTGGGCGGTGGGGCCGGGGAGCTGTTTTTT,CASSQVGGGAGELFF
TRBV28,-,-,TRBJ1-2,TGTGCCAGCAGCGGGGACATTTCCCCCAACTATGGCTACACCTTC,CASSGDISPNYGYTF
TRBV15,-,-,TRBJ2-1,TGTGCCACCTCCCCGCCGGGCAGGATGGTTGGGAATGAGCAGTTCTTC,CATSPPGRMVGNEQFF
TRBV18,TRBD1,-,TRBJ1-5,TGTGCCAGCTCGCCGGACAGGGCGGGCAATCAGCCCCAGCATTTT,CASSPDRAGNQPQHF
TRBV29-1,-,-,TRBJ2-3,TGCAGCGTTCTCCTAATGGATTACCCAGATACGCAGTATTTT,CSVLLMDYPDTQYF
TRBV9,TRBD1,-,TRBJ1-2,TGTGCCAGCAGCGTAGACGACAGGGGAGAGGGCTACACCTTC,CASSVDDRGEGYTF
TRBV5-5,-,-,TRBJ2-1,TGTGCCAGCAGGAAGGGGGGGCCTGCGACCTACAATGAGCAGTTCTTC,CASRKGGPATYNEQFF
TRBV11-2,TRBD2,-,TRBJ2-1,TGTGCCAGCAGCCGGTTATTGGGCGGGAGGCACAATGAGCAGTTCTTC,CASSRLLGGRHNEQFF
TRBV5-1,TRBD1,-,TRBJ1-4,TGCGCCAGCAGCTTCTCGACAGGGGTTAATGAAAAACTGTTTTTT,CASSFSTGVNEKLFF
TRBV6-6,TRBD1,-,TRBJ2-1,TGTGCCAGCGAGACAGGGGCCCACAATGAGCAGTTCTTC,CASETGAHNEQFF
TRBV19,-,-,TRBJ2-2,TGTGCCAGTAGTATCAGGACGGACCCGGGGGCCGGGGAGCTGTTTTTT,CASSIRTDPGAGELFF
TRBV7-9,-,-,TRBJ1-1,TGTGCCAGCAGCACCCGAACAGGGAACACTGAAGCTTTCTTT,CASSTRTGNTEAFF
TRBV10-3,TRBD2,-,TRBJ2-7,TGTGCCATCAGTGAAGTAGCGGGAGCCTACGAGCAGTACTTC,CAISEVAGAYEQYF
TRBV28,TRBD2,-,TRBJ2-7,TGTGCCAGCAGTTTACGGGGGAGGGCCGGAAACGAGCAGTACTTC,CASSLRGRAGNEQYF
TRBV2,TRBD1,once,TRBJ2-2,TGTGCCAGCGTCCCCGGGACAGGTCTAACCGGGGAGCTGTTTTTT,CASVPGTGLTGELFF
TRBV7-8,-,-,TRBJ2-1,TGTGCCAGCAGCTTAGAGCGTGGGGCCCAAACAAAAGTTGAGCAGTTCTTC,CASSLERGAQTKVEQFF
TRBV27,-,-,TRBJ1-1,TGTGCCACCTATTTAAGGTTTCGGGGGGAGAACACTGAAGCTTTCTTT,CATYLRFRGENTEAFF
TRBV4-3,-,-,TRBJ2-7,TGCGCCAGCAGCCAAGATCTCGTTCCAAGGCCGATATCCTACGAGCAGTACTTC,CASSQDLVPRPISYEQYF
TRBV7-2,TRBD1,-,TRBJ1-5,TGTGCCAGCAGACCCGGGACAGGGTTAAGCAATCAGCCCCAGCATTTT,CASRPGTGLSNQPQHF
TRBV5-5,-,-,TRBJ2-2,TGTGCCAGCAGCGTAGGCCTAGCGCGGGGCACCGGGGAGCTGTTTTTT,CASSVGLARGTGELFF
TRBV4-1,-,-,TRBJ2-7,TGCGCCAGCAGCCAAGGGGGAATCTCCTACGAGCAGTACTTC,CASSQGGISYEQYF
TRBV11-1,TRBD1,-,TRBJ2-7,TGTGCCAGCAGCCTATGGACAGGGGTTAACTACGAGCAGTACTTC,CASSLWTGVNYEQYF
TRBV6-1,TRBD2,once,TRBJ2-7,TGTGCCAGCAGTGAACTTGGACTAGCGGCCTCCTACGAGCAGTACTTC,CASSELGLAASYEQYF
TRBV19,-,-,TRBJ2-3,TGTGCCAGTAGAATGTTCGTGGGGGGCACAGATACGCAGTATTTT,CASRMFVGGTDTQYF
TRBV28,-,-,TRBJ2-1,TGTGCCAGCAAAAGTGGGGGGCTGGCGGGGTACAATGAGCAGTTCTTC,CASKSGGLAGYNEQFF
TRBV5-4,-,few,TRBJ2-7,TGTGCCAGCAGCTTGGAACGTGAGCAGTACTTC,CASSLEREQYF
TRBV10-2,TRBD1,-,TRBJ2-7,TGCGCCAGCAGTGATTGGGACAGCGCCCTCGGGGAGCAGTACTTC,CASSDWDSALGEQYF
TRBV5-1,-,-,TRBJ1-6,TGCGCCAGCAGCTTGCAGAGCTCCTATAATTCACCCCTCCACTTT,CASSLQSSYNSPLHF
TRBV29-1,-,-,TRBJ1-6,TGCAGCGTTCGAGACTGGAATTCACCCCTCCACTTT,CSVRDWNSPLHF
TRBV9,-,once,TRBJ2-3,TGTGCCAGCAGCTCCAAGGGGACCCAAACAGATACGCAGTATTTT,CASSSKGTQTDTQYF
TRBV7-2,-,-,TRBJ1-4,TGTGCCAGCAGCTTAGCTGGTGGGGTAAGGGAAAAACTGTTTTTT,CASSLAGGVREKLFF
TRBV21-1,-,-,TRBJ2-5,TGTGCCAGCAGCAAAAAAGAACTGGCGCAAGAGACCCAGTACTTC,CASSKKELAQETQYF
TRBV7-3,-,-,TRBJ1-6,TGTGCCAGCAGCTTAACCTCGGGGGAGTCACCCCTCCACTTT,CASSLTSGESPLHF
TRBV28,-,-,TRBJ1-2,TGTGCCAGCAGTTTCTCAACTCAGTCATATGGCTACACCTTC,CASSFSTQSYGYTF
TRBV7-3,TRBD2,-,TRBJ2-1,TGTGCCAGCAGCCCTAGCGGTGGAGGCACTGAGCAGTTCTTC,CASSPSGGGTEQFF
TRBV10-3,-,-,TRBJ2-7,TGTGCCACCCAAGTTGATTCGAGCTCCTACGAGCAGTACTTC,CATQVDSSSYEQYF
TRBV19,TRBD1,-,TRBJ2-7,TGTGCCAGTAGTCCGGGACAGGGGTCTTCCTACGAGCAGTACTTC,CASSPGQGSSYEQYF
TRBV9,TRBD1,-,TRBJ1-5,TGTGCCAGCAGCATACACAGGGGAACCAATCAGCCCCAGCATTTT,CASSIHRGTNQPQHF
TRBV28,-,-,TRBJ2-5,TGTGCCAGCAGTCCCATGGGGGGCGGTGGCAGACGGGAGACCCAGTACTTC,CASSPMGGGGRRETQYF
TRBV28,TRBD1,-,TRBJ2-7,TGTGCCAGCAGCCAGGGACAGGGAAGTTACGAGCAGTACTTC,CASSQGQGSYEQYF
TRBV29-1,-,-,TRBJ2-2,TGCAGCGGGGGAATGGGGTTAAACACCGGGGAGCTGTTTTTT,CSGGMGLNTGELFF
TRBV18,-,-,TRBJ1-1,TGTGCCAGCTCTTCTTTTCGGGACACTGAAGCTTTCTTT,CASSSFRDTEAFF
TRBV28,-,-,TRBJ2-2,TGTGCCAGCAGTAAAGGGGTTGCCGGGGAGCTGTTTTTT,CASSKGVAGELFF
TRBV5-1,-,few,TRBJ1-2,TGCGCCAGCAGCTTAGGTTGGGGGAGCTATGGCTACACCTTC,CASSLGWGSYGYTF
TRBV2,-,-,TRBJ1-5,TGTGCCAGCAGTGATGTCCTGCCAAATCAGCCCCAGCATTTT,CASSDVLPNQPQHF
TRBV14,-,-,TRBJ1-2,TGTGCCAGCAGCCAGGCGGAGGGCTATGGCTACACCTTC,CASSQAEGYGYTF
TRBV5-1,TRBD1,-,TRBJ2-3,TGCGCCAGCAGCGGACAGGGGCGGGCAGATACGCAGTATTTT,CASSGQGRADTQYF
TRBV6-5,-,-,TRBJ2-7,TGTGCCAGCAGTCGGTTGACGGGGGGCGCCTACGAGCAGTACTTC,CASSRLTGGAYEQYF
TRBV2,-,medium-sized,TRBJ2-7,TGTGCCAGCAGTACCCAGGGGAGTTCCTACGAGCAGTACTTC,CASSTQGSSYEQYF
TRBV4-2,-,-,TRBJ2-5,TGTGCCAGCAGCCAAGATTTAGGAGGGCTGGAGACCCAGTACTTC,CASSQDLGGLETQYF
TRBV19,-,once,TRBJ1-1,TGTGCCAGTAGTATTACGACTGGGAACACTGAAGCTTTCTTT,CASSITTGNTEAFF
TRBV7-3,TRBD2,-,TRBJ2-1,TGTGCCAGCAGCTCGCCGGGGACTAGACGTCAGTTCTTC,CASSSPGTRRQFF
TRBV25-1,-,-,TRBJ2-2,TGTGCCAGCACCACAAACGTGGAGGGAACCGGGGAGCTGTTTTTT,CASTTNVEGTGELFF
TRBV7-9,TRBD1,-,TRBJ2-7,TGTGCCAGCAGCCCTCACGGTGGACAGGGGTCCTACGAGCAGTACTTC,CASSPHGGQGSYEQYF